Shown below are 26 T cell receptor beta chains from a single sample sequenced in a study of T-cell memory formation after mild COVID-19. A single record per CDR3 protein comes from TCRdb applying MiXCR to the 5' RACE reads. The table shows hundreds of thousands of distinct CDR3 sequences, with roughly 17% occurring only once. Sequencing was carried out using PBMCs or a T cell subset sorted from them (not recorded which). The receptors were gathered from a man aged 18 to 30 who had mild COVID-19 (a few samples of this study predate the infection). Cell type and time point are not known.

The rearrangement links TRBV5-1 to TRBJ2-7, with 8 bases lining up with TRBD1. The germline CDR1 and CDR2 sequences are SGHRS and YFSETQ. The CDR3 has 15 amino acids. Trimming took 4 bases from V and 2 from J; bases not matched to a gene: 8. The CDR3 protein is CASSSFGQGTYEQYF. The DNA for the CDR3 is TGCGCCAGCAGCAGCTTCGGACAGGGCACCTACGAGCAGTACTTC. Full variable domain (remainder filled in from reference TRBV5-1 and TRBJ2-7): KAGVTQTPRYLIKTRGQQVTLSCSPISGHRSVSWYQQTPGQGLQFLFEYFSETQRNKGNFPGRFSGRQFSNSRSEMNVSTLELGDSALYLCASSSFGQGTYEQYFGPGTRLTVT.

This clonotype appeared a few times. CDR3 in amino acids: CATSPRSGVETQYF. The CDR3 DNA follows: TGTGCCACCAGCCCCCGCTCAGGGGTGGAGACCCAGTACTTC. The chain carries TRBV15 and TRBJ2-5; weak D call: TRBD1 (6 bases). Germline CDR1 is LNHNV and CDR2 is YYDKDF (reference sequence). The CDR3 is 14 amino acids. V was pared by 5 bases and J by 5 bases, with 15 bases between.

The genes are TRBV18 and TRBJ2-7; 7 bases map to TRBD1. The CDR3 runs to 12 residues. Germline lookup yields CDR1 KGHSH and CDR2 LQKENI. J gave up 7 bases and V 6 bases, and 6 bases lay outside the gene matches. DNA of the CDR3: TGTGCCAGCTCCCTGACAGGGATAGAGCAGTACGTC. The encoded protein is CASSLTGIEQYV.

Only a few counts were recorded for this clonotype. The chain couples TRBV12-3 or TRBV12-4 to TRBJ2-1; 7 bases agree with TRBD2. CDR3 size: 16 residues. With V trimmed by 8 bases and J by 5 bases, 15 bases remained unmatched. CDR3 sequence reads: CASHNGSGLADNEQFF. In DNA, the CDR3 is TGTGCCAGCCACAACGGCTCGGGGCTAGCGGACAATGAGCAGTTCTTC.

The J gene is TRBJ2-7, the V gene TRBV5-1, with D hard to call. Germline V gene data show CDR1 as SGHRS and CDR2 as YFSETQ. V lost 1 base to trimming and J lost 0 bases, with 11 bases between them. This CDR3 is 15 amino acids long. The CDR3 DNA is TGCGCCAGCAGCTTGATCGGGCAGACCTCCTACGAGCAGTACTTC. The encoded protein is CASSLIGQTSYEQYF.

The V gene is TRBV29-1, the J gene TRBJ2-3; 9 nucleotides match TRBD1. The CDR3 contains 14 residues. Germline loops: CDR1 SQVTM, CDR2 ANQGSEA. The CDR3, as DNA: TGCAGTGCCCAGGGGACAGGGTGGACAGATACGCAGTATTTT. Amino acid sequence: CSAQGTGWTDTQYF.

The sample holds many counts of this clonotype. The gene calls are TRBV5-1 and TRBJ2-2; D is possibly TRBD1 (5 bases). With 0 bases removed from V and 4 bases from J, the gap between germline ends came to 13 bases. The CDR3 has 16 amino acids. Germline V gene sequence: CDR1 SGHRS, CDR2 YFSETQ. The CDR3 is CASSLAGWGGTGELFF. The CDR3 bases are TGCGCCAGCAGCTTGGCCGGCTGGGGCGGCACCGGGGAGCTGTTTTTT.

The V and J genes are TRBV7-2 and TRBJ1-5; D is uncertain. Germline V gene data show CDR1 as SGHTA and CDR2 as FQGNSA. V was clipped by 5 bases and J by 3 bases, with 14 bases between them. The CDR3 is 15 residues long. As DNA, the CDR3 is TGTGCCAGCAGCCCTGGGTACCAACCCAATCAGCCCCAGCATTTT. Its translation is CASSPGYQPNQPQHF.

This clonotype was recorded a few times. The chain links TRBV5-8 to TRBJ1-2; no clear D. Trimming stripped 1 base from V and 1 base from J, with 5 bases between. This CDR3 comprises 13 residues. The germline V gene has CDR1 SGHTS and CDR2 YDEGEE. CDR3 sequence (DNA): TGTGCCAGCAGCTTGAAGGGTAACTATGGCTACACCTTC. Translated, it gives CASSLKGNYGYTF.

This clonotype was seen a few times. The V gene is TRBV6-2 or TRBV6-3, the J gene TRBJ2-7, with 8 bases identical to TRBD2. This CDR3 is 14 amino acids long. J was trimmed by 5 bases and V by 2 bases; bases with no gene match: 5. CDR1 is MNHEY and CDR2 is SVGEGT in the germline V gene. CDR3 DNA: TGTGCCAGCAGTTACGGCGGGGGGCTGAACGAGCAGTACTTC. This translates into CASSYGGGLNEQYF.

This chain connects TRBV5-1 to TRBJ2-2; weak D call: TRBD1 (5 bases). CDR3 size: 15 residues. Trimming took off 1 base at V and 3 bases at J, with 10 bases between the two ends. The germline gives CDR1 SGHRS, CDR2 YFSETQ. CDR3 in DNA: TGCGCCAGCAGCTTGTCCAGGGCGGACACCGGGGAGCTGTTTTTT. It codes for CASSLSRADTGELFF. The variable domain in full, with the rest retrieved from reference TRBV5-1 and TRBJ2-2, is KAGVTQTPRYLIKTRGQQVTLSCSPISGHRSVSWYQQTPGQGLQFLFEYFSETQRNKGNFPGRFSGRQFSNSRSEMNVSTLELGDSALYLCASSLSRADTGELFFGEGSRLTVL.

This clonotype was seen only a few times. The chain recombines TRBV9 with TRBJ2-1; TRBD2 agrees at 10 bases. Trimming took 4 bases from V and 6 from J; bases not matched to a gene: 7. The CDR3 loop spans 15 amino acids. Germline CDR1 and CDR2: SGDLS and YYNGEE. For the CDR3, the DNA is TGTGCCAGCAGCCTGAGCGGGGGGGGTTTCAATGAGCAGTTCTTC. Translated: CASSLSGGGFNEQFF.

V and J are TRBV5-1 and TRBJ1-1; maybe TRBD1 (6 bases). V lost 0 bases, J lost 8 bases, and 17 bases lay in between. This CDR3 is 15 amino acids long. From germline, CDR1 is SGHRS and CDR2 YFSETQ. The CDR3 DNA sequence: TGCGCCAGCAGCTTGGGCAGGGGTCTTGATTTGGAAGCTTTCTTT. Protein product: CASSLGRGLDLEAFF.

The V and J genes are TRBV5-1 and TRBJ2-3, with TRBD2 matching over 8 bases. CDR1 SGHRS and CDR2 YFSETQ come from the germline V gene. The junction had 6 bases not matched to a gene; V was cut back by 6 bases and J by 6 bases. The CDR3 totals 13 residues. The CDR3 region has the DNA TGCGCCAGCACTTCCGGGGGGGAGGATACGCAGTATTTT. This codes for CASTSGGEDTQYF.

The V and J genes are TRBV7-2 and TRBJ2-4; 9 bases agree with TRBD1. J lost 6 bases, V lost 3 bases, and 3 bases had no gene match. Looked up from germline, CDR1 is SGHTA and CDR2 is FQGNSA. This CDR3 has 14 residues. The DNA for the CDR3 is TGTGCCAGCAGCTTCACGGGACAGGGAAACATTCAGTACTTC. Its translation: CASSFTGQGNIQYF.

This clonotype was found a few times. The chain couples TRBV18 to TRBJ1-1; tentative D call: TRBD1 (6 bases). V dropped 7 bases and J dropped 1 base, with 13 bases sitting between them. The CDR3 has 14 residues. Germline CDR1 and CDR2: KGHSH and LQKENI. CDR3: CASLNDRQNTEAFF. The DNA for the CDR3 is TGTGCCAGCTTGAACGACAGGCAGAACACTGAAGCTTTCTTT.

The J gene is TRBJ1-2, the V gene TRBV11-1; TRBD1 aligns across 7 bases. Trimming removed 3 bases from V and 3 bases from J; junction bases left unmatched: 4. The germline CDR1 and CDR2 sequences are SGHAT and FQDESV (reference sequence). CDR3 length: 14 residues. CDR3 region: CASSLTQGDYGYTF. The DNA for the CDR3 is TGTGCCAGCAGCTTGACGCAGGGGGACTATGGCTACACCTTC. The full variable domain, rest sourced from reference TRBV11-1 and TRBJ1-2, is EAEVAQSPRYKITEKSQAVAFWCDPISGHATLYWYRQILGQGPELLVQFQDESVVDDSQLPKDRFSAERLKGVDSTLKIQPAELGDSAMYLCASSLTQGDYGYTFGSGTRLTVV.

This clonotype appeared a few times. V and J are TRBV6-2 or TRBV6-3 and TRBJ2-3; TRBD2 aligns across 16 bases. Germline trimming cut 5 bases from V and 0 bases from J; bases unmatched to any gene: 14. The CDR3 runs 21 residues. CDR1 is MNHEY and CDR2 is SVGEGT in the germline V gene. CDR3 coding DNA: TGTGCCAGCAGTCCCTTACCCCGACCGGGACTAGCGGGGGGGAGCACAGATACGCAGTATTTT. Amino acid sequence: CASSPLPRPGLAGGSTDTQYF.

This chain joins TRBV6-2 or TRBV6-3 and TRBJ2-1; perhaps TRBD1 as D (6 bases). The V end was cut by 7 bases, the J end by 6 bases, with 19 bases between. The CDR3 loop spans 15 amino acids. Germline V CDR1 and CDR2: MNHEY, SVGEGT. CDR3 residues: CASTKSAGVFNEQFF. The CDR3 DNA sequence: TGTGCCAGCACGAAGTCGGCAGGGGTCTTCAATGAGCAGTTCTTC.

This sequence joins TRBV5-1 and TRBJ2-3; 10 bases fit TRBD2. Germline assignment: CDR1 SGHRS and CDR2 YFSETQ. The CDR3 totals 16 residues. Trimming at V came to 4 bases and at J to 2 bases, leaving 7 bases not matched to a gene. CDR3 sequence reads: CASSRRTSGNTDTQYF. The DNA of the CDR3 is TGCGCCAGCAGCAGAAGGACTAGCGGAAACACAGATACGCAGTATTTT.

The chain links TRBV27 to TRBJ1-5; 8 bases are shared with TRBD1. Trimming took 6 bases from V and 5 from J; bases not matched to a gene: 6. The CDR3 runs to 14 residues. Per the germline V gene, CDR1 is MNHEY and CDR2 is SMNVEV (reference sequence). DNA for the CDR3: TGTGCCAGCAGGACAGCAGGGGGCGATCAGCCCCAGCATTTT. Protein: CASRTAGGDQPQHF.

The gene calls are TRBV20-1 and TRBJ2-3; TRBD1 aligns across 7 bases. The germline CDR1 and CDR2 sequences are DFQATT and SNEGSKA (reference sequence). V dropped 6 bases and J dropped 3; count of bases not matched to a gene: 3. This CDR3 is built from 12 residues. The CDR3 spells CSAAQGTDTQYF. The CDR3 DNA is TGCAGTGCGGCACAGGGGACAGATACGCAGTATTTT.

The gene calls are TRBV5-6 and TRBJ1-2; D not certain. The CDR3 totals 14 residues. Germline V CDR1 and CDR2: SGHDT, YYEEEE. The V end lost 6 bases, the J end lost 4 bases, and 16 bases lay between the germline ends. The CDR3 sequence is CASTLTGPAYGYTF. DNA for the CDR3: TGTGCCAGCACCTTAACTGGGCCAGCCTATGGCTACACCTTC.

CDR3 protein: CASSMTTGRGDTQYF. DNA for the CDR3: TGCGCCAGCAGCATGACGACTGGCCGTGGAGATACGCAGTATTTT. V and J are TRBV5-1 and TRBJ2-3; no clear D gene. The germline V gene encodes CDR1 SGHRS and CDR2 YFSETQ. V lost 4 bases, J lost 5 bases, and 17 bases lay in between. This CDR3 comprises 15 residues.

Of note for this clonotype: One junction end disagrees with the germline gene, perhaps due to a read error. The chain links TRBV5-1 to TRBJ1-4; D possibly corresponds to TRBD1 (5 bases). There are 15 residues in the CDR3. Germline V gene data show CDR1 as SGHRS and CDR2 as YFSETQ. CDR3 DNA sequence: TGCGCTAGCACCGCCAGGGAGTCGGCTAATGAAAAACTGTTTTTT. It codes for CASTARESANEKLFF.

This clonotype was observed a few times. The rearrangement links TRBV7-2 to TRBJ2-5; D might be TRBD2 (5 bases). Trimming cost V 2 bases and J 2 bases, with 9 bases left between them. Germline V lookup: CDR1 SGHTA, CDR2 FQGNSA. The CDR3 runs to 14 residues. CDR3: CASSLRRTQETQYF. DNA of the CDR3: TGTGCCAGCAGCTTAAGACGGACTCAAGAGACCCAGTACTTC.